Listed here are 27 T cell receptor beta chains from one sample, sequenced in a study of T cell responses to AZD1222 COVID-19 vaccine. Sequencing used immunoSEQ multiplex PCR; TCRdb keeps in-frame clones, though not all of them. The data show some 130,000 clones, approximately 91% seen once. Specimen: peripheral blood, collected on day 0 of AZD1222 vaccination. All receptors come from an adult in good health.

In nucleotides, the CDR3 is TGTGCCAGCAGCTTACGACAGACTGAAGCTTTCTTT. This translates into CASSLRQTEAFF. The genes are TRBV7-2 and TRBJ1-1; D is possibly TRBD1 (5 bases). Looked up from germline, CDR1 is SGHTA and CDR2 is FQGNSA. V lost 2 bases and J 5 bases, leaving 6 bases between the germline ends. The CDR3 totals 12 residues.

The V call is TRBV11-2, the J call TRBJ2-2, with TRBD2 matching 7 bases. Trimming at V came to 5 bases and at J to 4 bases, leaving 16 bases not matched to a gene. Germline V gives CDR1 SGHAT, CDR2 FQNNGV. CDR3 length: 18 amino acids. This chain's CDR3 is CASSPPGFRGGGTGELFF. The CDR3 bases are TGTGCCAGCAGCCCGCCGGGTTTTCGCGGGGGTGGCACCGGGGAGCTGTTTTTT. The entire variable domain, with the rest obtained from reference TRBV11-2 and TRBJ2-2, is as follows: EAGVAQSPRYKIIEKRQSVAFWCNPISGHATLYWYQQILGQGPKLLIQFQNNGVVDDSQLPKDRFSAERLKGVDSTLKIQPAKLEDSAVYLCASSPPGFRGGGTGELFFGEGSRLTVL.

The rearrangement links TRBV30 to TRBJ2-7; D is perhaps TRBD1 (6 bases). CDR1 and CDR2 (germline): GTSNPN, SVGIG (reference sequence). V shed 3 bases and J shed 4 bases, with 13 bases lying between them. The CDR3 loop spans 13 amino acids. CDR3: CAWSTGNIYEQYF. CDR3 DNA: TGTGCCTGGAGCACAGGGAATATTTACGAGCAGTACTTC.

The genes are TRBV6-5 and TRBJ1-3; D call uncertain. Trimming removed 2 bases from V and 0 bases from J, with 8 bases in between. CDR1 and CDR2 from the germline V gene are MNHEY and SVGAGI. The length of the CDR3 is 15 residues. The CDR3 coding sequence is TGTGCCAGCAGTTACCAGCGCGGCTCTGGAAACACCATATATTTT. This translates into CASSYQRGSGNTIYF.

The CDR3 nucleotides read TGTGCCACCAGTGATTCTTCCAGGGGGGCCGGGGAGCTGTTTTTT. Amino acids: CATSDSSRGAGELFF. The chain couples TRBV24-1 to TRBJ2-2, with D perhaps TRBD1 (7 bases). The CDR3 consists of 15 residues. Germline V gene sequence: CDR1 KGHDR, CDR2 SFDVKD. V lost 2 bases, J lost 6 bases, and 12 bases lay in between.

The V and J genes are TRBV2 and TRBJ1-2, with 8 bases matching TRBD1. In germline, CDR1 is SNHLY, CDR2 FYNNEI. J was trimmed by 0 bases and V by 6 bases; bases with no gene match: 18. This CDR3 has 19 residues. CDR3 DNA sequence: TGTGCCAGCAGGGATTTGACAGTGACAGGGGCCCCAGCTAACTATGGCTACACCTTC. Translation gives CASRDLTVTGAPANYGYTF.

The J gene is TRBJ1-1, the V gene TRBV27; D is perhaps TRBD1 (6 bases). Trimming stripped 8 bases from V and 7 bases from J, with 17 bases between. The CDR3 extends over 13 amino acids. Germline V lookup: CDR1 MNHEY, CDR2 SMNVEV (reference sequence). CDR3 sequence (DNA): TGTGCCAGCCCTGACCCGGGGGCCGGTGAAGCTTTCTTT. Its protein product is CASPDPGAGEAFF.

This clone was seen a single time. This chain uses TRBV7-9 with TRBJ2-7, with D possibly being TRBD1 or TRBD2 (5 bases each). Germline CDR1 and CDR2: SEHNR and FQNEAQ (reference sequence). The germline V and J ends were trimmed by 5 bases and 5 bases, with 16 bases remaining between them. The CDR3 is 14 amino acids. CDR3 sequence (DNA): TGTGCCAGCAGCCGTACAGCCCGAGGGGACGAGCAGTACTTC. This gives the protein CASSRTARGDEQYF.

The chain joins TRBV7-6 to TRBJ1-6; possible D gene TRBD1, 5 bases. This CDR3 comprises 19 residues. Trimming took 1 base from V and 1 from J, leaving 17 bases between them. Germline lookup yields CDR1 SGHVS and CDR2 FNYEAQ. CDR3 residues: CASSLEAGSGLSYNSPLHF. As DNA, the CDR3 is TGTGCCAGCAGCTTAGAGGCAGGGAGCGGATTATCCTATAATTCACCCCTCCACTTT.

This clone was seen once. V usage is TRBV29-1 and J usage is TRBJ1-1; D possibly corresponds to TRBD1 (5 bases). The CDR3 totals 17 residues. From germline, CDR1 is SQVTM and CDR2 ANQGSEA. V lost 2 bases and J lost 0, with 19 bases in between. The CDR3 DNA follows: TGCAGCGTTGAATTAGGCAGGGATAGGTTGATGAACACTGAAGCTTTCTTT. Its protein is CSVELGRDRLMNTEAFF.

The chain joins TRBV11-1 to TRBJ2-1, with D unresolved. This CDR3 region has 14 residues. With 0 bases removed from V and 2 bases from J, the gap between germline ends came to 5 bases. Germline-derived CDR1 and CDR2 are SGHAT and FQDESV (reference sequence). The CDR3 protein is CASSLANPYNEQFF. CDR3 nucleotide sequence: TGTGCCAGCAGCTTAGCCAACCCCTACAATGAGCAGTTCTTC.

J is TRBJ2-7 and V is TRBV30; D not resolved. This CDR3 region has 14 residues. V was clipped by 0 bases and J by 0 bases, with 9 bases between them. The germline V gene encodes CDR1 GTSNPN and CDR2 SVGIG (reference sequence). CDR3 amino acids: CAWSVTPSSYEQYF. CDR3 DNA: TGTGCCTGGAGTGTAACCCCGAGCTCCTACGAGCAGTACTTC.

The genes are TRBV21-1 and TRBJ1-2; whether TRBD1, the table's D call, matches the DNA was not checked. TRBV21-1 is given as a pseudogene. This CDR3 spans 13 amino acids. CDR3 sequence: CASRFGQDYGYTF. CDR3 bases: TGTGCCAGCAGGTTCGGACAGGACTATGGCTACACCTTC.

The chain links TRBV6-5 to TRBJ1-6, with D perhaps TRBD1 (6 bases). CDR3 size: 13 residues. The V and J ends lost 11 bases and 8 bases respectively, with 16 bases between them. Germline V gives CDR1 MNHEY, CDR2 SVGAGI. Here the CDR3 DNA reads TGTGCCGGCCAGGTAGGGGGGCATTCACCCCTCCACTTT. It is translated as CAGQVGGHSPLHF.

The CDR3 bases are TGTGCCATCTGGGACAGGGCTGGAAACACCATATATTTT. Translation gives CAIWDRAGNTIYF. This chain connects TRBV19 to TRBJ1-3, with 9 bases fitting TRBD1. Germline-derived CDR1 and CDR2 are LNHDA and SQIVND (reference sequence). This CDR3 comprises 13 residues. The V segment lost 10 bases and the J segment 2 bases; nucleotides outside the gene matches: 3.

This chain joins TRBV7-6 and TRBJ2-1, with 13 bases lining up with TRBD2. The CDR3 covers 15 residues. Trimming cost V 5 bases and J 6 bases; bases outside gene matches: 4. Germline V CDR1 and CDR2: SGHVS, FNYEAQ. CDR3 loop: CASSPGLAGANEQFF. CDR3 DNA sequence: TGTGCCAGCAGCCCCGGACTAGCGGGGGCCAATGAGCAGTTCTTC.

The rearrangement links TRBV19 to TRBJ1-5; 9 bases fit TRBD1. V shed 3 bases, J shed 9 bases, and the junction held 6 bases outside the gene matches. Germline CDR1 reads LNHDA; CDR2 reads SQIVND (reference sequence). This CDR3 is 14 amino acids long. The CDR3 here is CASSMGQGGRPQHF. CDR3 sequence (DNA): TGTGCCAGTAGTATGGGACAGGGTGGTCGGCCCCAGCATTTT.

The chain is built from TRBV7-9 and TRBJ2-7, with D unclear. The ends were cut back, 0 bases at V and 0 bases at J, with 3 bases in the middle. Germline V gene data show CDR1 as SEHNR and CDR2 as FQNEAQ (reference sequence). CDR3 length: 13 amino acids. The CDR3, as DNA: TGTGCCAGCAGCTTAGCGGGCTCCTACGAGCAGTACTTC. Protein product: CASSLAGSYEQYF.

CDR3 nucleotides: TGTGCCAGCAGCCCCCCCCAGGGAAAAAGTACTGAAGCTTTCTTT. This translates into CASSPPQGKSTEAFF. The gene calls are TRBV11-2 and TRBJ1-1; D possibly corresponds to TRBD1 (5 bases). Between the trimmed V and J ends, which lost 5 bases and 5 bases, there was a span of 18 bases. Germline V gene sequence: CDR1 SGHAT, CDR2 FQNNGV. The CDR3 has 15 amino acids.

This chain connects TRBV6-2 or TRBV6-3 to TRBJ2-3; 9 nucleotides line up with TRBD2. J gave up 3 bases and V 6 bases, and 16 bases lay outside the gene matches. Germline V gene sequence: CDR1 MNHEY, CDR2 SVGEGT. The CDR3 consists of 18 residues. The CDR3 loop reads CASSPTLIAGERTDTQYF. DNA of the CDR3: TGTGCCAGCAGCCCTACCTTAATAGCGGGGGAGAGAACAGATACGCAGTATTTT.

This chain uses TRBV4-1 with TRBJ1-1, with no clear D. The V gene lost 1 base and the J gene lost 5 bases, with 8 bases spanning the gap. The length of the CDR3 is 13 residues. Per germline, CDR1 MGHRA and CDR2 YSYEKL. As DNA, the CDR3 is TGCGCCAGCAGCCAAGTTCCAGGTACTGAAGCTTTCTTT. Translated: CASSQVPGTEAFF.

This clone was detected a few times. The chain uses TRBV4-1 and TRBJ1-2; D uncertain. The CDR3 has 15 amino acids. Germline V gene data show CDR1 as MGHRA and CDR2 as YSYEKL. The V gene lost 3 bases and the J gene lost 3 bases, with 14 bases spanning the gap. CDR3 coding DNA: TGCGCCAGCAGCCAGGGGATCCTAATCGACTATGGCTACACCTTC. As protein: CASSQGILIDYGYTF.

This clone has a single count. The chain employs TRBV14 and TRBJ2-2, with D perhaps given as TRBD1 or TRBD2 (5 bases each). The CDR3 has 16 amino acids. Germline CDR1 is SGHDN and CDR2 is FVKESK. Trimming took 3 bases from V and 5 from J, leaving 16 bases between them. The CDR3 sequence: CASSQEIGGITGELFF. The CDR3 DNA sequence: TGTGCCAGCAGCCAGGAGATTGGGGGTATTACCGGGGAGCTGTTTTTT.

The chain's CDR3 is CASGKTVSYGYTF. The CDR3 DNA reads as TGTGCCAGCGGTAAAACAGTGAGCTATGGCTACACCTTC. The chain combines TRBV6-5 with TRBJ1-2; no definite D call. The CDR3 runs 13 residues. With 8 bases removed from V and 4 bases from J, the gap between germline ends came to 14 bases. Germline CDR1 is MNHEY and CDR2 is SVGAGI.

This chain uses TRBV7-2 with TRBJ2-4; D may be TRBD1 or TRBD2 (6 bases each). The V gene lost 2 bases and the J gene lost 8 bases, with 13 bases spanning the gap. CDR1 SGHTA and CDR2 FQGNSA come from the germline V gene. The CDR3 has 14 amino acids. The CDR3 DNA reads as TGTGCCAGCAGCTTATTGGGGGGCGGGGACATTCAGTACTTC. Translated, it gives CASSLLGGGDIQYF.

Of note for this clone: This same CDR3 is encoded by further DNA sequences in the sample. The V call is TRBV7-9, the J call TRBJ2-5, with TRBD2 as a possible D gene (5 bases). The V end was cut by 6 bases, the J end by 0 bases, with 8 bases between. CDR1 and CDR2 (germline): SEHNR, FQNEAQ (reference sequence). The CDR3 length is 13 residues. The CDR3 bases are TGTGCCAGCAGGGGCGGGTACCAAGAGACCCAGTACTTC. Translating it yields CASRGGYQETQYF.

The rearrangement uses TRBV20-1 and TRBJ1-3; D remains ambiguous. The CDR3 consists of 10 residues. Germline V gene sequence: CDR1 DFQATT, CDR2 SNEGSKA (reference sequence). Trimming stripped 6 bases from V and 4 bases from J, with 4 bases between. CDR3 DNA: TGCAGTGCGGCCGGAAACACCATATATTTT. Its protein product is CSAAGNTIYF.